Following are 26 T cell receptor beta chains from one sample sequenced in a study of T cell responses to AZD1222 COVID-19 vaccine listed by TCRdb under 2021. Library preparation employed the immunoSEQ multiplex PCR assay. In its TCRdb copy, this immuneACCESS table keeps in-frame sequences only and misses some clones. Where compared with another copy, unresolved V genes explain less than half of these, and the others have no known cause. The sample profile shows tens of thousands of clones; roughly nine tenths of them were found once. Approximately 5% of the sample goes to the ten largest clones. The sample's time point label, in plain terms: about 28 days (+/-7) after the second vaccine dose. This specimen was peripheral blood, taken 28 days after the second AZD1222 dose. The receptors stem from an adult who received the AZD1222 COVID-19 vaccine.

The CDR3 reads CASRAGEHEQYF. The DNA of the CDR3 is TGTGCCAGCAGGGCAGGGGAGCACGAGCAGTACTTC. The V and J genes are TRBV25-1 and TRBJ2-7; possibly TRBD1 for D (6 bases). This CDR3 spans 12 amino acids. V shed 6 bases and J shed 5 bases, with 11 bases lying between them. Germline V gene sequence: CDR1 MGHDK, CDR2 SYGVNS.

V gene TRBV30 combines with J gene TRBJ1-3; D remains unclear. Trimming removed 2 bases from V and 0 bases from J, with 11 bases in between. Per germline, CDR1 GTSNPN and CDR2 SVGIG (reference sequence). The CDR3 has 15 residues. The CDR3 sequence is CAWSRVGRSGNTIYF. The CDR3 region has the DNA TGTGCCTGGAGTCGGGTAGGCCGCTCTGGAAACACCATATATTTT.

The J gene is TRBJ2-1, the V gene TRBV7-9; no definite D call. From germline, CDR1 is SEHNR and CDR2 FQNEAQ (reference sequence). Trimming took off 1 base at V and 4 bases at J, with 8 bases between the two ends. CDR3 length equals 14 residues. The CDR3: CASSLENWYNEQFF. The CDR3 DNA sequence: TGTGCCAGCAGCTTAGAGAACTGGTACAATGAGCAGTTCTTC. Using reference TRBV7-9 and TRBJ2-1 for the parts outside the CDR3, the full variable domain is DTGVSQNPRHKITKRGQNVTFRCDPISEHNRLYWYRQTLGQGPEFLTYFQNEAQLEKSRLLSDRFSAERPKGSFSTLEIQRTEQGDSAMYLCASSLENWYNEQFFGPGTRLTVL.

The CDR3 DNA sequence: TGTGCCTGGAGTGAACAGGGGACCGGGGAGCTGTTTTTT. It translates to CAWSEQGTGELFF. The chain is built from TRBV30 and TRBJ2-2; 7 nucleotides line up with TRBD1. With 1 base clipped from V and 5 bases from J, the junction kept 1 base outside the gene matches. Germline-derived CDR1 and CDR2 are GTSNPN and SVGIG (reference sequence). The CDR3 covers 13 residues.

The chain links TRBV9 to TRBJ2-3; TRBD2 matches at 7 bases. This CDR3 comprises 15 residues. Trimming took 1 base from V and 3 from J; bases not matched to a gene: 5. The V gene's germline CDR1 is SGDLS and CDR2 YYNGEE. The CDR3 is CASSVSGAETDTQYF. CDR3 nucleotides: TGTGCCAGCAGCGTAAGCGGGGCCGAGACAGATACGCAGTATTTT.

The chain combines TRBV6-2 or TRBV6-3 with TRBJ2-7; D unresolved. This CDR3 has 13 residues. Germline CDR1 MNHEY, CDR2 SVGEGT. Trimming pared 2 bases from V and 5 bases from J, leaving 10 bases between. Written as DNA, the CDR3 is TGTGCCAGCAGTTACATCCTAATCAACGAGCAGTACTTC. Translation gives CASSYILINEQYF.

The chain is built from TRBV10-3 and TRBJ1-6; 7 bases are a match to TRBD1. V shed 11 bases, J shed 10 bases, and the junction held 17 bases outside the gene matches. CDR1 is ENHRY, CDR2 SYGVKD, per germline. CDR3 length: 15 residues. CDR3: CAVKIDEGAKSPLHF. In DNA form, the CDR3 reads TGTGCCGTAAAAATCGATGAGGGGGCAAAATCACCCCTCCACTTT.

This clone was counted once. The J gene is TRBJ2-1, the V gene TRBV10-3, with TRBD2 as a possible D gene (6 bases). V lost 5 bases and J lost 3, with 11 bases in between. This CDR3 region has 14 residues. Germline CDR1 and CDR2: ENHRY and SYGVKD. The CDR3 is CAISPGTFYNEQFF. The CDR3, as DNA: TGTGCCATCAGTCCGGGGACTTTCTACAATGAGCAGTTCTTC.

The V gene is TRBV13, the J gene TRBJ2-2; 9 positions match TRBD2. The CDR3 has 14 residues. From germline, CDR1 is PRHDT and CDR2 FYEKMQ (reference sequence). The V segment lost 7 bases and the J segment 4 bases; nucleotides outside the gene matches: 4. The CDR3 reads CASNAGGFTGELFF. The CDR3 coding sequence is TGTGCCAGCAACGCGGGAGGGTTCACCGGGGAGCTGTTTTTT.

The chain couples TRBV9 to TRBJ2-6; maybe TRBD2 (5 bases). There are 14 residues in the CDR3. Trimming pared 4 bases from V and 2 bases from J, leaving 7 bases between. CDR1 and CDR2 (germline): SGDLS, YYNGEE. The CDR3 DNA sequence: TGTGCCAGCAGCCGGGGTACTGGGGCCAACGTCCTGACTTTC. This encodes CASSRGTGANVLTF.

Only one count was recorded for this clone. This chain joins TRBV28 and TRBJ1-3; D is uncertain. CDR1 and CDR2 from the germline V gene are MDHEN and SYDVKM. The length of the CDR3 is 15 residues. V lost 1 base and J 5 bases, leaving 12 bases between the germline ends. CDR3 DNA sequence: TGTGCCAGCAGTTTATCCCGACCTTGGCGAAACACCATATATTTT. This codes for CASSLSRPWRNTIYF.

The chain combines TRBV21-1 with TRBJ1-5. TRBV21-1 is a known pseudogene. The CDR3 is made up of 15 amino acids. Here the CDR3 reads CASSKVRGVNQPQHF. The CDR3 DNA reads as TGTGCCAGCAGCAAAGTGAGGGGAGTCAATCAGCCCCAGCATTTT.

This chain connects TRBV11-2 to TRBJ2-7; 9 bases are shared with TRBD1. Germline CDR1 is SGHAT and CDR2 is FQNNGV. The CDR3 sequence is 14 residues long. V was pared by 5 bases and J by 3 bases, with 5 bases of the junction left unmatched. In nucleotides, the CDR3 is TGTGCCAGCAGCGGACAGGGGAGCCTCTACGAGCAGTACTTC. Its translation: CASSGQGSLYEQYF. Combining the CDR3 with reference TRBV11-2 and TRBJ2-7 gives the whole variable domain EAGVAQSPRYKIIEKRQSVAFWCNPISGHATLYWYQQILGQGPKLLIQFQNNGVVDDSQLPKDRFSAERLKGVDSTLKIQPAKLEDSAVYLCASSGQGSLYEQYFGPGTRLTVT.

The genes are TRBV6-2 or TRBV6-3 and TRBJ1-1; weak D call: TRBD1 (6 bases). CDR1 and CDR2 (germline): MNHEY, SVGEGT. Trimming removed 5 bases at V and 6 bases at J, with 10 bases between. This CDR3 has 12 residues. CDR3 loop: CASSDRFSEAFF. The DNA for the CDR3 is TGTGCCAGCAGTGACAGGTTCTCTGAAGCTTTCTTT.

This rearrangement joins TRBV5-1 to TRBJ2-7; 9 nucleotides match TRBD1. The CDR3 totals 16 residues. Germline trimming cut 2 bases from V and 4 bases from J; bases unmatched to any gene: 10. Germline V gene sequence: CDR1 SGHRS, CDR2 YFSETQ. The CDR3 bases are TGCGCCAGCAGCTTTATGGGGGGACAGGGAACTTACGAGCAGTACTTC. This codes for CASSFMGGQGTYEQYF.

The gene calls are TRBV12-3 or TRBV12-4 and TRBJ1-2; possibly TRBD1 for D (5 bases). Deletions cut 5 bases from V and 5 bases from J, with 12 bases between. The CDR3 has 13 residues. CDR3 in amino acids: CASSRQWGYGYTF. CDR3 sequence (DNA): TGTGCCAGCAGTCGACAGTGGGGATATGGCTACACCTTC.

The gene calls are TRBV27 and TRBJ2-7, with 9 bases lining up with TRBD2. The CDR3 length is 15 residues. V trimming: 6 bases; J trimming: 3 bases; junction bases outside the gene matches: 9. Germline lookup yields CDR1 MNHEY and CDR2 SMNVEV (reference sequence). The CDR3 protein is CASSPRQREDYEQYF. CDR3 DNA sequence: TGTGCCAGCAGCCCCCGCCAGCGGGAGGACTACGAGCAGTACTTC.

The chain carries TRBV5-1 and TRBJ2-1; possibly TRBD2 for D (6 bases). The V gene's germline CDR1 is SGHRS and CDR2 YFSETQ. This CDR3 is built from 16 residues. V was cut by 0 bases and J by 7 bases, with 17 bases left in between. DNA for the CDR3: TGCGCCAGCAGCTTGGATCGCGGGAACATCGGGAATGAGCAGTTCTTC. Residues: CASSLDRGNIGNEQFF.

This chain uses TRBV11-2 with TRBJ2-3; 14 bases map to TRBD2. Germline assignment: CDR1 SGHAT and CDR2 FQNNGV. The CDR3 contains 17 residues. J lost 5 bases, V lost 1 base, and 5 bases had no gene match. In nucleotides, the CDR3 is TGTGCCAGCAGCTTAGCGGGACTAGCGGGAGTTTTAGATACGCAGTATTTT. Translated, it gives CASSLAGLAGVLDTQYF.

The chain has TRBV6-5 and TRBJ2-3; D ambiguous. CDR1 and CDR2 from the germline V gene are MNHEY and SVGAGI. Trimming removed 4 bases at V and 3 bases at J, with 8 bases between. CDR3 length equals 13 residues. The CDR3 spells CASSWRRTDTQYF. The CDR3 DNA reads as TGTGCCAGCAGTTGGCGACGAACAGATACGCAGTATTTT.

This sequence joins TRBV5-1 and TRBJ1-1; a weak D match, TRBD1 (6 bases). Germline V gene sequence: CDR1 SGHRS, CDR2 YFSETQ. Trimming stripped 2 bases from V and 4 bases from J, with 12 bases between. CDR3 size: 14 residues. CDR3 loop: CASSLRGAVTEAFF. CDR3 coding DNA: TGCGCCAGCAGCTTACGGGGGGCGGTCACTGAAGCTTTCTTT.

This chain links TRBV18 with TRBJ2-1; 7 nucleotides agree with TRBD2. The CDR3 consists of 16 residues. Germline V gene sequence: CDR1 KGHSH, CDR2 LQKENI. Trimming took 3 bases from V and 8 from J; bases not matched to a gene: 13. CDR3 region: CASSPGLGTTLYEQFF. The CDR3 DNA follows: TGTGCCAGCTCACCGGGGTTGGGGACTACTCTTTATGAGCAGTTCTTC.

V and J are TRBV5-1 and TRBJ2-2; a possible D gene is TRBD1 (6 bases). Trimming took off 0 bases at V and 1 base at J, with 10 bases between the two ends. This CDR3 is 16 amino acids long. Germline assignment: CDR1 SGHRS and CDR2 YFSETQ. CDR3 sequence (DNA): TGCGCCAGCAGCTTGGAGGCCAGGGGGAACACCGGGGAGCTGTTTTTT. Protein product: CASSLEARGNTGELFF.

V usage is TRBV28 and J usage is TRBJ2-1; tentative D call: TRBD2 (5 bases). V lost 4 bases and J 8 bases, leaving 9 bases between the germline ends. This CDR3 is built from 12 residues. Germline loops: CDR1 MDHEN, CDR2 SYDVKM. CDR3 in amino acids: CASSSGIHEQFF. As DNA, the CDR3 is TGTGCCAGCAGTTCGGGGATCCATGAGCAGTTCTTC.

This chain links TRBV21-1 with TRBJ2-3. TRBV21-1 represents a pseudogene. CDR3 size: 16 residues. CDR3 loop: CASSLSPGTYTDTQYF. The CDR3, as DNA: TGTGCCAGCAGCCTAAGTCCCGGGACCTACACAGATACGCAGTATTTT.

The rearrangement joins TRBV14 to TRBJ2-2; D remains ambiguous. This CDR3 is built from 15 residues. V was shortened by 1 base and J by 6 bases, with 12 bases between the two germline ends. Germline V gives CDR1 SGHDN, CDR2 FVKESK. CDR3 sequence (DNA): TGTGCCAGCAGCCAAGTCCCGGGTTATCCCGGGGAGCTGTTTTTT. It specifies CASSQVPGYPGELFF.